This T cell receptor (beta chain) was sequenced in a study of PD-L1 blockade in urothelial cancer. Across the whole study: Patients previously received 0 to 3 chemotherapy regimens.

Clones were read by immunoSEQ multiplex PCR, and TCRdb kept only the in-frame ones, dropping some. Here the sample spans around 92,000 clones, roughly 90% being singletons. V lost 4 bases and J lost 0, with 5 bases in between. The CDR3 contains 13 residues. Germline CDR1 MGHRA, CDR2 YSYEKL. The time point: pretreatment peripheral blood. The V gene is TRBV4-1, the J gene TRBJ2-3, with D uncertain. Sample: PBMCs, taken around atezolizumab (anti-PD-L1) treatment. This sequence originates from a woman of 80 years or more with urothelial cancer. The CDR3 here is CASSPGSTDTQYF. In DNA, the CDR3 is TGCGCCAGCAGCCCCGGGAGCACAGATACGCAGTATTTT.